Listed below are T cell receptor beta chains from one sample, sequenced in a study of Graves' ophthalmopathy and Graves' hyperthyroidism. Each CDR3 protein is one row after TCRdb ran MiXCR on the multiplex PCR reads. Among under 200,000 distinct CDR3 sequences, under 40% were seen once, and the ten largest hold under 7%. Source material: peripheral blood. The receptors were gathered from a woman between 35 and 50 years old with Graves' ophthalmopathy. CDR3s include the opening cysteine and the closing phenylalanine or tryptophan. The D gene is left open where the match is weak. Expanded clones get a size class; other rows say once, few or many, or leave the size out.

abundance: many; v_gene: TRBV28; len: 13; j_gene: TRBJ1-1; d_gene: TRBD1; CDR3aa: CASSLDRGTEAFF; CDR3nt: TGTGCCAGCAGTCTTGACAGGGGCACTGAAGCTTTCTTT
abundance: many; v_gene: TRBV12-3/TRBV12-4; len: 14; j_gene: TRBJ1-2; d_gene: .; CDR3aa: CASSPSTGHYGYTF; CDR3nt: TGTGCCAGCAGCCCATCGACAGGACACTATGGCTACACCTTC
abundance: once; v_gene: TRBV6-1; len: 14; j_gene: TRBJ1-1; d_gene: .; CDR3aa: CASSAWTDLPEAFF; CDR3nt: TGTGCCAGCAGTGCCTGGACAGACCTACCTGAAGCTTTCTTT
abundance: many; v_gene: TRBV7-3; len: 15; j_gene: TRBJ2-7; d_gene: .; CDR3aa: CASSPQGDGSYEQYF; CDR3nt: TGTGCCAGCAGCCCTCAAGGGGACGGTTCCTACGAGCAGTACTTC
abundance: many; v_gene: TRBV4-2; len: 17; j_gene: TRBJ2-7; d_gene: TRBD2; CDR3aa: CASSPEGSLAGNYEQYF; CDR3nt: TGTGCCAGCAGCCCAGAAGGGTCACTAGCGGGAAACTACGAGCAGTACTTC
abundance: many; v_gene: TRBV3-1; len: 16; j_gene: TRBJ2-5; d_gene: .; CDR3aa: CASSQRGYGVGETQYF; CDR3nt: TGTGCCAGCAGCCAAAGGGGCTACGGCGTAGGTGAGACCCAGTACTTC
abundance: many; v_gene: TRBV6-5; len: 16; j_gene: TRBJ1-6; d_gene: .; CDR3aa: CASSYGSRSGRSPLHF; CDR3nt: TGTGCCAGCAGTTACGGTTCGCGTTCGGGAAGATCACCCCTCCACTTT
abundance: few; v_gene: TRBV20-1; len: 12; j_gene: TRBJ2-7; d_gene: .; CDR3aa: CSAQDRRDEQYF; CDR3nt: TGCAGTGCTCAGGATCGAAGGGACGAGCAGTACTTC
abundance: .; v_gene: TRBV28; len: 16; j_gene: TRBJ2-5; d_gene: .; CDR3aa: CASSSGNRGYQETQYF; CDR3nt: TGTGCCAGCAGTTCGGGTAATAGGGGGTACCAAGAGACCCAGTACTTC
abundance: many; v_gene: TRBV12-3/TRBV12-4; len: 15; j_gene: TRBJ1-1; d_gene: .; CDR3aa: CASSPGGGSRLEAFF; CDR3nt: TGTGCCAGCAGCCCCGGTGGGGGCTCTCGCTTAGAAGCTTTCTTT
abundance: .; v_gene: TRBV6-1; len: 17; j_gene: TRBJ2-6; d_gene: TRBD1; CDR3aa: CASSLLGGAGGANVLTF; CDR3nt: TGTGCCAGCAGCTTGTTAGGGGGCGCAGGTGGGGCCAACGTCCTGACTTTC
abundance: .; v_gene: TRBV12-3/TRBV12-4; len: 16; j_gene: TRBJ1-3; d_gene: .; CDR3aa: CASSSPSGASGNTIYF; CDR3nt: TGTGCCAGCAGTTCCCCCAGCGGGGCCTCTGGAAACACCATATATTTT
abundance: .; v_gene: TRBV28; len: 16; j_gene: TRBJ2-7; d_gene: .; CDR3aa: CASSRAGDLTTYEQYF; CDR3nt: TGTGCCAGCAGTCGTGCCGGGGACTTAACAACCTACGAGCAGTACTTC
abundance: .; v_gene: TRBV6-1; len: 14; j_gene: TRBJ2-5; d_gene: .; CDR3aa: CASSEEGGLGTQYF; CDR3nt: TGTGCCAGCAGTGAAGAGGGGGGGCTTGGGACCCAGTACTTC
abundance: once; v_gene: TRBV6-1; len: 13; j_gene: TRBJ1-1; d_gene: .; CDR3aa: CASRDPGALENFF; CDR3nt: TGTGCCAGCAGGGACCCCGGGGCATTGGAGAATTTCTTT
abundance: once; v_gene: TRBV5-1; len: 14; j_gene: TRBJ2-7; d_gene: .; CDR3aa: CASSQGGSYYEQYF; CDR3nt: TGCGCCAGCAGCCAGGGCGGAAGCTACTACGAGCAGTACTTC
abundance: once; v_gene: TRBV6-1; len: 14; j_gene: TRBJ1-1; d_gene: TRBD1; CDR3aa: CASSRTGGASEAFF; CDR3nt: TGTGCCAGCAGTCGGACAGGGGGCGCGTCTGAAGCTTTCTTT
abundance: .; v_gene: TRBV20-1; len: 12; j_gene: TRBJ1-1; d_gene: .; CDR3aa: CSARVGSTEAFF; CDR3nt: TGCAGTGCTAGAGTCGGGTCCACTGAAGCTTTCTTT
abundance: many; v_gene: TRBV28; len: 12; j_gene: TRBJ1-2; d_gene: .; CDR3aa: CASSSGVYGYTF; CDR3nt: TGTGCCAGCAGTTCGGGGGTCTATGGCTACACCTTC
abundance: many; v_gene: TRBV12-3/TRBV12-4; len: 15; j_gene: TRBJ2-2; d_gene: .; CDR3aa: CASSLSSAGTGELFF; CDR3nt: TGTGCCAGCAGTTTAAGTAGCGCAGGGACCGGGGAGCTGTTTTTT
abundance: .; v_gene: TRBV12-3/TRBV12-4; len: 14; j_gene: TRBJ2-7; d_gene: TRBD1; CDR3aa: CASSPETGTYEQYF; CDR3nt: TGTGCCAGCAGCCCCGAGACAGGGACCTACGAGCAGTACTTC
abundance: .; v_gene: TRBV20-1; len: 12; j_gene: TRBJ2-7; d_gene: .; CDR3aa: CSASEGVAEQYF; CDR3nt: TGCAGTGCTAGTGAGGGCGTTGCCGAGCAGTACTTC
abundance: many; v_gene: TRBV29-1; len: 15; j_gene: TRBJ2-1; d_gene: .; CDR3aa: CSVEGGSGARNEQFF; CDR3nt: TGCAGCGTTGAGGGGGGCAGTGGGGCGAGGAATGAGCAGTTCTTC
abundance: many; v_gene: TRBV9; len: 15; j_gene: TRBJ1-1; d_gene: .; CDR3aa: CASSVVGLGNTEAFF; CDR3nt: TGTGCCAGCAGCGTAGTAGGCCTAGGGAACACTGAAGCTTTCTTT
abundance: many; v_gene: TRBV20-1; len: 19; j_gene: TRBJ2-4; d_gene: TRBD2; CDR3aa: CSARTPGLAGGRAKNIQYF; CDR3nt: TGCAGTGCTAGAACCCCTGGACTAGCGGGAGGGAGAGCCAAAAACATTCAGTACTTC
abundance: many; v_gene: TRBV30; len: 13; j_gene: TRBJ1-1; d_gene: .; CDR3aa: CAWSERGDTEAFF; CDR3nt: TGTGCCTGGAGTGAGCGGGGGGACACTGAAGCTTTCTTT
abundance: many; v_gene: TRBV6-5; len: 15; j_gene: TRBJ1-2; d_gene: TRBD1; CDR3aa: CASRGGQDPRYGYTF; CDR3nt: TGTGCCAGCAGGGGGGGACAGGACCCCCGCTATGGCTACACCTTC
abundance: once; v_gene: TRBV7-2; len: 15; j_gene: TRBJ1-1; d_gene: .; CDR3aa: CASSLTGRTLVEAFF; CDR3nt: TGTGCCAGCAGCTTAACAGGCCGGACCCTCGTGGAGGCTTTCTTT
abundance: many; v_gene: TRBV6-1; len: 14; j_gene: TRBJ2-5; d_gene: .; CDR3aa: CASSVTHDPETQYF; CDR3nt: TGTGCCAGCAGTGTAACACATGACCCAGAGACCCAGTACTTC
abundance: .; v_gene: TRBV6-1; len: 13; j_gene: TRBJ1-2; d_gene: .; CDR3aa: CTSSEVEGFGYTF; CDR3nt: TGTACCAGCAGTGAAGTGGAGGGATTTGGCTACACCTTC
abundance: .; v_gene: TRBV6-1; len: 15; j_gene: TRBJ1-2; d_gene: TRBD1; CDR3aa: CASSPGGGWSYGYTF; CDR3nt: TGTGCCAGCAGCCCCGGAGGGGGCTGGAGCTATGGCTACACCTTC
abundance: many; v_gene: TRBV5-1; len: 15; j_gene: TRBJ1-1; d_gene: TRBD1; CDR3aa: CASSTARTGGTEAFF; CDR3nt: TGCGCCAGCAGCACCGCGCGGACAGGGGGCACTGAAGCTTTCTTT
abundance: many; v_gene: TRBV7-8; len: 15; j_gene: TRBJ1-5; d_gene: .; CDR3aa: CASSLTPGSNQPQHF; CDR3nt: TGTGCCAGCAGCTTAACCCCGGGTAGCAATCAGCCCCAGCATTTT
abundance: .; v_gene: TRBV28; len: 15; j_gene: TRBJ1-5; d_gene: .; CDR3aa: CASLGEAGRNQPQHF; CDR3nt: TGTGCCAGCCTTGGCGAGGCAGGGCGTAATCAGCCCCAGCATTTT
abundance: .; v_gene: TRBV6-5; len: 15; j_gene: TRBJ1-1; d_gene: .; CDR3aa: CASSFPSGSNTEAFF; CDR3nt: TGTGCCAGCAGTTTCCCATCAGGGTCAAACACTGAAGCTTTCTTT